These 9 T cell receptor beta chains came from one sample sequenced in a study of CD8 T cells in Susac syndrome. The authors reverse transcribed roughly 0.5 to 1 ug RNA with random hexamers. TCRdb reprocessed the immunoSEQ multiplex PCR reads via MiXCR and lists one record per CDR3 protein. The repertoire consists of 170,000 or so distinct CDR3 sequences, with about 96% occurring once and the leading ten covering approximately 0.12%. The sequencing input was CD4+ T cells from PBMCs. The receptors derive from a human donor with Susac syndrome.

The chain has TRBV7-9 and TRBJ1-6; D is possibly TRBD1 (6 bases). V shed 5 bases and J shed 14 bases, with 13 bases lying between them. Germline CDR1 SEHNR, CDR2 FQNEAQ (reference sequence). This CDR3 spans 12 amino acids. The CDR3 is CASSGGSVSLHF. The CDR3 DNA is TGTGCCAGCAGCGGGGGCTCCGTGTCCCTCCACTTT.

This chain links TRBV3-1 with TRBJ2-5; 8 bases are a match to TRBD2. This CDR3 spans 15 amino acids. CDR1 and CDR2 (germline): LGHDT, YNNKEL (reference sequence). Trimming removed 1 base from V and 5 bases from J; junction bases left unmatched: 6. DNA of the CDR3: TGTGCCAGCAGCCAAGGCTCGCGGGAGGACGAGACCCAGTACTTC. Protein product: CASSQGSREDETQYF.

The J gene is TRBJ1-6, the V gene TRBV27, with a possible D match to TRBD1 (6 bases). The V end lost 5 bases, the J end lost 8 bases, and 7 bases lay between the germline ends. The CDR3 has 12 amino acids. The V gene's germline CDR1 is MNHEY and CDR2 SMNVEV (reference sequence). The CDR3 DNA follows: TGTGCCAGCAGTACAGGGCATTCACCCCTCCACTTT. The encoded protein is CASSTGHSPLHF.

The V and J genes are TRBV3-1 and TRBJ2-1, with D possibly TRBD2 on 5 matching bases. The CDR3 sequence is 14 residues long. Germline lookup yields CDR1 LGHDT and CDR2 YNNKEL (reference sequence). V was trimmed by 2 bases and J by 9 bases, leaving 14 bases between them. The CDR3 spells CASSQLQEVGEQFF. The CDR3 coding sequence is TGTGCCAGCAGCCAATTGCAGGAGGTGGGTGAGCAGTTCTTC.

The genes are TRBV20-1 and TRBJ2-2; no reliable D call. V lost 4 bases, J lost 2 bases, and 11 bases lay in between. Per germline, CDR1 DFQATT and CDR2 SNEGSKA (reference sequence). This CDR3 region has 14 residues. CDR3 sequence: CSATGPPNTGELFF. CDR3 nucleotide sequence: TGCAGTGCTACTGGGCCCCCAAACACCGGGGAGCTGTTTTTT.

CDR3 bases: TGTGCCACCAGCTCCGGGACTAGCTGGGGGACCCAGTACTTC. Its translation: CATSSGTSWGTQYF. V is TRBV15 and J is TRBJ2-5; the match to TRBD2 covers 9 bases. V gave up 5 bases and J gave up 7 bases; unmatched junction bases: 8. This CDR3 has 14 amino acids. The germline CDR1 and CDR2 sequences are LNHNV and YYDKDF (reference sequence).

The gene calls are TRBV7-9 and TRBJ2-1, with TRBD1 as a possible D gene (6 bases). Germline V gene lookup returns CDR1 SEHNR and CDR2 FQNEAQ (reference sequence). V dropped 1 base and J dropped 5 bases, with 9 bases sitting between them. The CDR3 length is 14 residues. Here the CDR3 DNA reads TGTGCCAGCAGCTTAGTAAGGGACAACAATGAGCAGTTCTTC. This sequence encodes CASSLVRDNNEQFF. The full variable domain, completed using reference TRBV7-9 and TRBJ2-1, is DTGVSQNPRHKITKRGQNVTFRCDPISEHNRLYWYRQTLGQGPEFLTYFQNEAQLEKSRLLSDRFSAERPKGSFSTLEIQRTEQGDSAMYLCASSLVRDNNEQFFGPGTRLTVL.

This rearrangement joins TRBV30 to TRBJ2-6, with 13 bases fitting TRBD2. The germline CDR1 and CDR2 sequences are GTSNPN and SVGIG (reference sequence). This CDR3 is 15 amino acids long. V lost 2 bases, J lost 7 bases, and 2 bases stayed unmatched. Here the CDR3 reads CAWSLGLAGANVLTF. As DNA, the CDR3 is TGTGCCTGGAGTCTGGGACTAGCGGGAGCCAACGTCCTGACTTTC.

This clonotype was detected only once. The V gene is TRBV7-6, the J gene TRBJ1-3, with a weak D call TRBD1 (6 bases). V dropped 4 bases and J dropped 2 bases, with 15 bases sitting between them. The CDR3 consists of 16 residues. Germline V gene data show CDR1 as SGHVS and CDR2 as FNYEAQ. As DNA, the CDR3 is TGTGCCAGCAGCTCTGGGGGCGAGGTGGCTGGAAACACCATATATTTT. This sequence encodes CASSSGGEVAGNTIYF.